The clone carrying this T cell receptor beta chain was recorded once. The PCR used 60 Vbeta and 13 Jbeta primers. TCRdb keeps only in-frame clones here, not all; method: immunoSEQ multiplex PCR. The data hold about 140,000 clones, with around 79% observed a single time. This sample was taken from a study of cytomegalovirus exposure and HLA in healthy donors. V dropped 7 bases and J dropped 8 bases, with 23 bases sitting between them. Germline lookup yields CDR1 SQVTM and CDR2 ANQGSEA. The CDR3 is 15 residues long. The donors were healthy bone marrow donors. Donors were ostensibly healthy at sampling, although undocumented immune exposures were probable.

The source material was PBMCs. The sequence derives from a female donor in good health and CMV-seronegative. The V gene is TRBV29-1, the J gene TRBJ1-4; D might be TRBD1 (6 bases). In nucleotides, the CDR3 is TGCAGCGCCTTTTCCGGGACACCGAGGGGGGAAAAACTGTTTTTT. As protein: CSAFSGTPRGEKLFF.